Shown below are 28 T cell receptor beta chains from a single sample sequenced in a study of T cell repertoires in cytomegalovirus infection. From the reads, TCRdb called clonotypes with MiXCR, one entry per CDR3 protein. The sample lists about 830,000 distinct CDR3 sequences, 30% to 35% occurring once. The antigens of these receptors remain unknown. The sample here was cultured CD8+ T cells from PBMCs, taken from culture after CMV antigen stimulation. These receptors all come from a human donor in good health (CMV status not recorded). Some clones in this sample may be carry-over from other donors' samples.

This clonotype was seen many times. The J gene is TRBJ1-2, the V gene TRBV12-3 or TRBV12-4; D possibly corresponds to TRBD1 (5 bases). Trimming stripped 5 bases from V and 6 bases from J, with 16 bases between. The CDR3 is made up of 14 amino acids. The CDR3 DNA reads as TGTGCCAGCAGTGGCCGGGGAGGGGAGCATGGCTACACCTTC. Residues: CASSGRGGEHGYTF.

There are many counts of this clonotype. This chain uses TRBV5-6 with TRBJ1-4; a possible D gene is TRBD1 (5 bases). Germline CDR1 is SGHDT and CDR2 is YYEEEE. The V end was cut by 4 bases, the J end by 3 bases, with 10 bases between. CDR3 length: 14 amino acids. CDR3 coding DNA: TGTGCCAGCAGCCAGGGTAGGCCTAATGAAAAACTGTTTTTT. Its protein product is CASSQGRPNEKLFF.

V usage is TRBV7-9 and J usage is TRBJ1-2; D call uncertain. The V gene's germline CDR1 is SEHNR and CDR2 FQNEAQ (reference sequence). This CDR3 is 15 amino acids long. V dropped 4 bases and J dropped 6 bases, with 18 bases sitting between them. CDR3 sequence: CASSSLNDPLHGYTF. CDR3 coding DNA: TGTGCCAGCAGCTCGCTGAACGATCCGCTGCATGGCTACACCTTC.

With regard to this clonotype: The junction shows a germline mismatch at one end, possibly a read error. The chain recombines TRBV23-1 with TRBJ2-1; no firm D call. The DNA matches TRBJ2-7 better at its end, which makes the J call doubtful. TRBV23-1 is sorted into the ORF group, with uncertain function. The CDR3 covers 16 residues. CDR3 residues: CASSRSAVSSYNEQYF. The CDR3 DNA is TGTGCCAGCAGCCGATCAGCTGTGAGCTCCTACAATGAGCAGTACTTC.

This chain connects TRBV2 to TRBJ2-3, with D possibly TRBD1 on 6 matching bases. The CDR3 is 13 amino acids. The germline V gene encodes CDR1 SNHLY and CDR2 FYNNEI. The V and J ends lost 6 bases and 1 base respectively, with 8 bases between them. The CDR3 spells CASRNRGTDTQYF. The CDR3 nucleotides are TGTGCCAGCAGAAACAGGGGCACAGATACGCAGTATTTT.

The chain recombines TRBV29-1 with TRBJ1-2; 10 bases match TRBD1. Trimming cost V 6 bases and J 0 bases; bases outside gene matches: 10. Germline V lookup: CDR1 SQVTM, CDR2 ANQGSEA. The CDR3 is made up of 16 amino acids. CDR3 DNA: TGCAGCGTAACCGGGACAGGGGACCCAGCTAACTATGGCTACACCTTC. It yields the protein CSVTGTGDPANYGYTF.

In this sample, this clonotype turned up a few times. The gene calls are TRBV7-9 and TRBJ2-1; 7 nucleotides agree with TRBD2. V shed 6 bases, J shed 4 bases, and the junction held 3 bases outside the gene matches. CDR3 length: 13 amino acids. Germline V CDR1 and CDR2: SEHNR, FQNEAQ (reference sequence). CDR3 DNA sequence: TGTGCCAGCAGGGGACTACCTTACAATGAGCAGTTCTTC. As protein: CASRGLPYNEQFF.

The chain uses TRBV4-1 and TRBJ2-7; the match to TRBD2 covers 7 bases. CDR1 is MGHRA and CDR2 is YSYEKL in the germline V gene. The CDR3 spans 14 residues. Trimming at V came to 1 base and at J to 3 bases, leaving 3 bases not matched to a gene. CDR3 DNA: TGCGCCAGCAGCCAAGTGGCGGGGGACTACGAGCAGTACGTC. Its protein is CASSQVAGDYEQYV.

This clonotype has more than one count but fewer than ten. The chain joins TRBV12-3 or TRBV12-4 to TRBJ1-2; D is undetermined. CDR3 length: 16 amino acids. The ends were cut back, 2 bases at V and 0 bases at J, with 13 bases in the middle. The CDR3 loop is CASSLLNSQSNYGYTF. CDR3 DNA sequence: TGTGCCAGCAGTTTATTAAACTCCCAATCTAACTATGGCTACACCTTC.

This clonotype was seen many times. The chain recombines TRBV7-9 with TRBJ2-5, with D possibly being TRBD1 (6 bases). Germline V gene lookup returns CDR1 SEHNR and CDR2 FQNEAQ (reference sequence). V was trimmed by 6 bases and J by 3 bases, leaving 14 bases between them. The CDR3 extends over 14 amino acids. CDR3 in amino acids: CASREAGDEETQYF. CDR3 nucleotides: TGTGCCAGCAGAGAGGCAGGGGACGAAGAGACCCAGTACTTC.

This chain joins TRBV4-2 and TRBJ2-7, with 8 bases fitting TRBD2. Germline V gene sequence: CDR1 LGHNA, CDR2 YNFKEQ. V lost 4 bases to trimming and J lost 2 bases; unmatched junction nucleotides: 4. This CDR3 region has 14 residues. The CDR3 here is CASSPGGDTYEQYF. CDR3 coding DNA: TGTGCCAGCAGCCCCGGGGGGGACACCTACGAGCAGTACTTC.

The gene calls are TRBV4-1 and TRBJ1-4; 8 bases map to TRBD1. The CDR3 consists of 16 residues. Germline CDR1 is MGHRA and CDR2 is YSYEKL. Trimming removed 0 bases from V and 8 bases from J; junction bases left unmatched: 8. The CDR3 bases are TGCGCCAGCAGCCAAGAACCGGACAGGGTTTGGGAAAAACTGTTTTTT. This sequence encodes CASSQEPDRVWEKLFF.

V usage is TRBV7-6 and J usage is TRBJ1-6; D gene uncertain. Germline V gene data show CDR1 as SGHVS and CDR2 as FNYEAQ. Between the trimmed V and J ends, which lost 0 bases and 5 bases, there was a span of 8 bases. CDR3 length: 15 residues. Written as DNA, the CDR3 is TGTGCCAGCAGCTTAGCAGGGTCTCATAATTCACCCCTCCACTTT. The encoded protein is CASSLAGSHNSPLHF.

The genes are TRBV5-1 and TRBJ1-3, with a tentative D call TRBD1 (6 bases). V was clipped by 5 bases and J by 4 bases, with 13 bases between them. CDR1 and CDR2 (germline): SGHRS, YFSETQ. CDR3 length equals 14 residues. CDR3 loop: CASRPQGLGNTIYF. CDR3 nucleotides: TGCGCCAGCAGGCCTCAGGGGTTGGGAAACACCATATATTTT.

The rearrangement joins TRBV15 to TRBJ1-2; no clear D gene. CDR3 size: 13 residues. CDR1 and CDR2 from the germline V gene are LNHNV and YYDKDF (reference sequence). Trimming cost V 4 bases and J 8 bases, with 14 bases left between them. CDR3 residues: CATSKPPWEGYTF. CDR3 nucleotides: TGTGCCACCAGCAAACCTCCATGGGAAGGCTACACCTTC.

In this sample, this clonotype turned up many times. V gene TRBV7-9 combines with J gene TRBJ2-2; D gene unclear. The V gene's germline CDR1 is SEHNR and CDR2 FQNEAQ (reference sequence). The CDR3 sequence is 15 residues long. Trimming removed 2 bases from V and 8 bases from J, with 15 bases in between. CDR3: CASSLPGPGGGELFF. The CDR3 bases are TGTGCCAGCAGCTTACCCGGGCCAGGCGGAGGGGAGCTGTTTTTT.

This clonotype has only a few counts. The chain uses TRBV6-1 and TRBJ1-1; D not certain. Trimming left V 6 bases short and J 5 bases short, with 13 bases between. Looked up from germline, CDR1 is MNHNS and CDR2 is SASEGT. CDR3 length: 13 residues. In DNA, the CDR3 is TGTGCCAGCAGGGACCGTGCGCTGACTGAAGCTTTCTTT. Its translation is CASRDRALTEAFF.

Sample share makes this clonotype medium-sized (0.01 to 0.1%). The V gene is TRBV4-1, the J gene TRBJ1-2; maybe TRBD1 (6 bases). Between the trimmed V and J ends, which lost 0 bases and 6 bases, there was a span of 14 bases. The CDR3 length is 15 residues. Per germline, CDR1 MGHRA and CDR2 YSYEKL. The CDR3 DNA follows: TGCGCCAGCAGCCAAGAACCGGGGGCGACCCATGGCTACACCTTC. It translates to CASSQEPGATHGYTF.

Worth noting for this clonotype: A much larger clonotype is one base distant, so this may be a read error. The V call is TRBV12-3 or TRBV12-4, the J call TRBJ2-2; D possibly corresponds to TRBD2 (5 bases). The CDR3 contains 14 residues. The CDR3 nucleotides read TGTGCCAGCAGTTTTACACTAGTGGCCGGGGTGCTGTTTTTT. Translated, it gives CASSFTLVAGVLFF.

This sequence joins TRBV7-4 and TRBJ1-3; a weak D match, TRBD1 (6 bases). Trimming shortened V by 5 bases and J by 0 bases, and 14 bases separated the two germline ends. The V gene's germline CDR1 is SGHVT and CDR2 SQSDAQ. The CDR3 extends over 16 amino acids. The CDR3 loop is CASSATLQGSGNTIYF. CDR3 DNA: TGTGCCAGCAGCGCAACTTTACAGGGCTCTGGAAACACCATATATTTT.

At least ten counts were recorded for this clonotype. V usage is TRBV7-2 and J usage is TRBJ2-1; 9 positions agree with TRBD1. The CDR3 has 14 amino acids. V shed 5 bases and J 4 bases; nucleotides not matched to a gene: 3. Germline CDR1 reads SGHTA; CDR2 reads FQGNSA. In DNA form, the CDR3 reads TGTGCCAGCAGCATTGGACAGGGGTACAATGAGCAGTTCTTC. Amino acid sequence: CASSIGQGYNEQFF.

This clonotype was counted between two and nine times. The V and J genes are TRBV2 and TRBJ1-2; perhaps TRBD1 as D (5 bases). V lost 3 bases and J lost 4, with 15 bases in between. This CDR3 spans 15 amino acids. Germline CDR1 reads SNHLY; CDR2 reads FYNNEI. CDR3 sequence (DNA): TGTGCCAGCAGTGAGACTGGGGCAGGTACCTATGGCTACACCTTC. Translation: CASSETGAGTYGYTF.

In this sample, this clonotype turned up many times. The rearrangement uses TRBV7-8 and TRBJ1-1; TRBD1 is a possible D gene (6 bases). This CDR3 has 15 amino acids. Germline V gene sequence: CDR1 SGHVS, CDR2 FQNEAQ. V lost 1 base and J lost 1, with 10 bases in between. The CDR3: CASSLGPGENTEAFF. The CDR3 coding sequence is TGTGCCAGCAGCTTAGGTCCAGGGGAGAACACTGAAGCTTTCTTT. The variable domain in full, with the rest retrieved from reference TRBV7-8 and TRBJ1-1, is GAGVSQSPRYKVAKRGQDVALRCDPISGHVSLFWYQQALGQGPEFLTYFQNEAQLDKSGLPSDRFFAERPEGSVSTLKIQRTQQEDSAVYLCASSLGPGENTEAFFGQGTRLTVV.

The rearrangement links TRBV7-6 to TRBJ2-5; D is perhaps TRBD1 (5 bases). Deletions cut 6 bases from V and 7 bases from J, with 12 bases between. Germline lookup yields CDR1 SGHVS and CDR2 FNYEAQ. There are 12 residues in the CDR3. The CDR3: CASRSGNPTQYF. CDR3 DNA: TGTGCCAGCAGGTCAGGGAATCCGACCCAGTACTTC.

With regard to this clonotype: A junction boundary mismatches the germline segment, possibly from a read error. The rearrangement uses TRBV7-6 and TRBJ2-7; no clear D gene. Germline V gives CDR1 SGHVS, CDR2 FNYEAQ. The CDR3 extends over 14 amino acids. This CDR3 reads CASSKTDSSYEQYF. The CDR3 nucleotides read TGTGCTAGCAGCAAGACCGATAGCTCCTACGAGCAGTACTTC.

Of note for this clonotype: The CDR3 end shows no conserved phenylalanine or tryptophan, and so a read error is likely. This chain links TRBV27 with TRBJ2-7, with 7 positions matching TRBD1. The CDR3 totals 15 residues. V lost 2 bases, J lost 2 bases, and 6 bases stayed unmatched. The germline CDR1 and CDR2 sequences are MNHEY and SMNVEV (reference sequence). This CDR3 reads CASSLTGQSAYEQYI. In DNA, the CDR3 is TGTGCCAGCAGTTTAACGGGACAGAGTGCCTACGAGCAGTACATC.

Ten or more counts support this clonotype. The rearrangement links TRBV12-3 or TRBV12-4 to TRBJ1-5; weak D call: TRBD1 (5 bases). The CDR3 extends over 14 amino acids. The germline V and J ends were trimmed by 6 bases and 0 bases, with 9 bases remaining between them. CDR3: CASRPGYSNQPQHF. The CDR3 DNA sequence: TGTGCCAGCAGACCAGGGTATAGCAATCAGCCCCAGCATTTT.

This clonotype was counted many times. The gene calls are TRBV11-2 and TRBJ2-1; 8 bases line up with TRBD2. J gave up 7 bases and V 5 bases, and 25 bases lay outside the gene matches. Germline CDR1 is SGHAT and CDR2 is FQNNGV. The CDR3 covers 20 residues. CDR3 nucleotide sequence: TGTGCCAGCAGCCAGACGACTAGCGATTACAGTGGGAGATCTCGGAATGAGCAGTTCTTC. This gives the protein CASSQTTSDYSGRSRNEQFF. Drawing the rest from reference TRBV11-2 and TRBJ2-1, the complete variable domain is EAGVAQSPRYKIIEKRQSVAFWCNPISGHATLYWYQQILGQGPKLLIQFQNNGVVDDSQLPKDRFSAERLKGVDSTLKIQPAKLEDSAVYLCASSQTTSDYSGRSRNEQFFGPGTRLTVL.